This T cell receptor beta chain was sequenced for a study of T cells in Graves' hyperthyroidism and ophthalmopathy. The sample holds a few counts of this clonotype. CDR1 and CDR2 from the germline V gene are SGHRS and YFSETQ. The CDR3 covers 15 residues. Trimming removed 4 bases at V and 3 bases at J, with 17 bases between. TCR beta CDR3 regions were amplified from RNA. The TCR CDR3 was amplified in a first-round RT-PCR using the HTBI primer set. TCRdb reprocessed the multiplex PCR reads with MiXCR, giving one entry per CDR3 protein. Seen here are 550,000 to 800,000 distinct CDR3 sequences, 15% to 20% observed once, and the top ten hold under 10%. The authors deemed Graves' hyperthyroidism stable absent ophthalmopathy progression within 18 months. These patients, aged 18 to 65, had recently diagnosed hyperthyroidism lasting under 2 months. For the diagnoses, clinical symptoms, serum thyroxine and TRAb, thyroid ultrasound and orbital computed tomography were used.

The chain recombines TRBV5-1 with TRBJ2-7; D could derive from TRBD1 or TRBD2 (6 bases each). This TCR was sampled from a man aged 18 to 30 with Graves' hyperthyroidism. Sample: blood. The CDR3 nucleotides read TGCGCCAGCAGCAGAGGGGGAGGAGGGGACTACGAGCAGTACTTC. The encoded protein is CASSRGGGGDYEQYF.